Listed below are T cell receptor beta chains from one sample, sequenced in a study of cytomegalovirus exposure and HLA in healthy donors. Data came from immunoSEQ multiplex PCR; TCRdb stores just in-frame clones and leaves some out. The table lists some 140,000 clones, about four fifths of them singletons. The specimen sequenced was PBMCs. These receptors originate from a female donor in good health and CMV-seronegative. Each CDR3 is given with its conserved first and last residue. A D gene is named only where the DNA matches it firmly. Clone size is given for some rows only: seen once, a few or many times, or a class if the clone is expanded.

j_gene: TRBJ2-3; v_gene: TRBV6-1; d_gene: TRBD1; abundance: once; CDR3nt: TGTGCCAGCAGCGGAACAGGGGAGCCAGATACGCAGTATTTT; CDR3aa: CASSGTGEPDTQYF
j_gene: TRBJ1-1; v_gene: TRBV15; d_gene: .; abundance: .; CDR3nt: TGTGCCACCAGCAGTCCCACCGACAGCACCAACACTGAAGCTTTCTTT; CDR3aa: CATSSPTDSTNTEAFF
j_gene: TRBJ2-7; v_gene: TRBV19; d_gene: TRBD1; abundance: .; CDR3nt: TGTGCCAGTAGTGTGGGACAGGGTTACGAGCAGTACTTC; CDR3aa: CASSVGQGYEQYF
j_gene: TRBJ1-4; v_gene: TRBV2; d_gene: TRBD1; abundance: .; CDR3nt: TGTGCCAGCAGTGCTGACAGGGGGGAAAAACTGTTTTTT; CDR3aa: CASSADRGEKLFF
j_gene: TRBJ2-3; v_gene: TRBV2; d_gene: .; abundance: .; CDR3nt: TGTGCCAGCAGTGGTGGCGGGGATACGCAGTATTTT; CDR3aa: CASSGGGDTQYF
j_gene: TRBJ2-7; v_gene: TRBV27; d_gene: TRBD2; abundance: .; CDR3nt: TGTGCCAGCAGCTTTAGCGGGGGGGCGGGGGAGCAGTACTTC; CDR3aa: CASSFSGGAGEQYF
j_gene: TRBJ1-1; v_gene: TRBV5-1; d_gene: .; abundance: few; CDR3nt: TGCGCCAGCAGAGGGGGACGGGGAAACACTGAAGCTTTCTTT; CDR3aa: CASRGGRGNTEAFF
j_gene: TRBJ2-7; v_gene: TRBV5-1; d_gene: .; abundance: .; CDR3nt: TGCGCCAGCAGCTTGGACCAGCGGGCCCTCTACGAGCAGTACTTC; CDR3aa: CASSLDQRALYEQYF
j_gene: TRBJ1-5; v_gene: TRBV7-2; d_gene: TRBD1; abundance: .; CDR3nt: TGTGCCAGCAGCCTTATGGACAGGTTTAGTCAGCCCCAGCATTTT; CDR3aa: CASSLMDRFSQPQHF
j_gene: TRBJ2-4; v_gene: TRBV2; d_gene: TRBD2; abundance: .; CDR3nt: TGTGCCAGCAGGCGACTAGCGGGAGGGACGGACATTCAGTACTTC; CDR3aa: CASRRLAGGTDIQYF
j_gene: TRBJ2-7; v_gene: TRBV28; d_gene: TRBD2; abundance: .; CDR3nt: TGTGCCAGCAGCGGGAGGGGAACCGAGCAGTACTTC; CDR3aa: CASSGRGTEQYF
j_gene: TRBJ1-1; v_gene: TRBV29-1; d_gene: TRBD1; abundance: .; CDR3nt: TGCAGCGTAGACAGGGAATTGACTGAAGCTTTCTTT; CDR3aa: CSVDRELTEAFF
j_gene: TRBJ1-2; v_gene: TRBV5-4; d_gene: TRBD1; abundance: .; CDR3nt: TGTGCCAGCAGCGCGGGACAGGAAGCTAACTATGGCTACACCTTC; CDR3aa: CASSAGQEANYGYTF
j_gene: TRBJ2-7; v_gene: TRBV11-1; d_gene: TRBD1; abundance: .; CDR3nt: TGTGCCAGCAGCCCCAGACAGGGGGCGATGAACGAGCAGTACTTC; CDR3aa: CASSPRQGAMNEQYF
j_gene: TRBJ2-7; v_gene: TRBV30; d_gene: .; abundance: .; CDR3nt: TGTGCCTGGAGTGTCAGGGATCGAACCTACGAGCAGTACTTC; CDR3aa: CAWSVRDRTYEQYF
j_gene: TRBJ2-7; v_gene: TRBV6-5; d_gene: .; abundance: .; CDR3nt: TGTGCCAGCAGTAAAAAATATTCTAGCTCCTACGAGCAGTACTTC; CDR3aa: CASSKKYSSSYEQYF
j_gene: TRBJ1-5; v_gene: TRBV15; d_gene: TRBD1; abundance: .; CDR3nt: TGTGCCACCAGCAAGGACAGGGGCAATCAGCCCCAGCATTTT; CDR3aa: CATSKDRGNQPQHF
j_gene: TRBJ1-2; v_gene: TRBV9; d_gene: TRBD1; abundance: .; CDR3nt: TGTGCCAGCAGCCCGAGGGACAGTTCCTATGGCTACACCTTC; CDR3aa: CASSPRDSSYGYTF
j_gene: TRBJ2-7; v_gene: TRBV5-4; d_gene: .; abundance: .; CDR3nt: TGTGCCAGCAGCCCGGCGGGGGCTCCCTACGAGCAGTACTTC; CDR3aa: CASSPAGAPYEQYF
j_gene: TRBJ2-5; v_gene: TRBV27; d_gene: .; abundance: .; CDR3nt: TGTGCCAGCCGGGTCAGGGTCTGGGAGACCCAGTACTTC; CDR3aa: CASRVRVWETQYF
j_gene: TRBJ1-1; v_gene: TRBV10-3; d_gene: TRBD1; abundance: .; CDR3nt: TGTGCCATCAACCCGGACAGGGCAGGGACTGAAGCTTTCTTT; CDR3aa: CAINPDRAGTEAFF
j_gene: TRBJ2-1; v_gene: TRBV7-2; d_gene: .; abundance: few; CDR3nt: TGTGCCAGCAGCCCTAATATGGATGAGCAGTTCTTC; CDR3aa: CASSPNMDEQFF
j_gene: TRBJ1-4; v_gene: TRBV6-6; d_gene: .; abundance: .; CDR3nt: TGTGCCAGCAGTCCGACAGCAACTAATGAAAAACTGTTTTTT; CDR3aa: CASSPTATNEKLFF
j_gene: TRBJ2-5; v_gene: TRBV29-1; d_gene: TRBD2; abundance: .; CDR3nt: TGCAGCTTCCGGGAGACTAGCGGGAGTGAAGAGACCCAGTACTTC; CDR3aa: CSFRETSGSEETQYF
j_gene: TRBJ1-5; v_gene: TRBV9; d_gene: TRBD1; abundance: .; CDR3nt: TGTGCCAGCAGCTCCCGGGACAGGGGGCCATCGGAGCCCCAGCATTTT; CDR3aa: CASSSRDRGPSEPQHF
j_gene: TRBJ2-1; v_gene: TRBV5-1; d_gene: .; abundance: .; CDR3nt: TGCGCCAGCACCTTCCACACAGGGCGAAACTTCAATGAGCAGTTCTTC; CDR3aa: CASTFHTGRNFNEQFF
j_gene: TRBJ2-3; v_gene: TRBV28; d_gene: .; abundance: .; CDR3nt: TGTGCCAGCAGTTTGGTAGGAGGCGGGACTAGCACAGATACGCAGTATTTT; CDR3aa: CASSLVGGGTSTDTQYF
j_gene: TRBJ1-1; v_gene: TRBV6-6; d_gene: TRBD1; abundance: .; CDR3nt: TGTGCCAGCAGTTACGGGACAGGGATCGAGAGTGAAGCTTTCTTT; CDR3aa: CASSYGTGIESEAFF
j_gene: TRBJ1-5; v_gene: TRBV7-9; d_gene: TRBD1; abundance: .; CDR3nt: TGTGCCAGCAGCTTAGGGGCCGGGACAGGGAGCAATCAGCCCCAGCATTTT; CDR3aa: CASSLGAGTGSNQPQHF
j_gene: TRBJ2-7; v_gene: TRBV10-3; d_gene: .; abundance: .; CDR3nt: TGTGCCATCAGTGAGTCGAACAGTTCCCCCTACGAGCAGTACTTC; CDR3aa: CAISESNSSPYEQYF
j_gene: TRBJ2-2; v_gene: TRBV18; d_gene: .; abundance: .; CDR3nt: TGTGCCAGCTCACCAAGGGACAAGTACACCGGGGAGCTGTTTTTT; CDR3aa: CASSPRDKYTGELFF
j_gene: TRBJ2-5; v_gene: TRBV28; d_gene: TRBD2; abundance: .; CDR3nt: TGTGCCGTAATGCGCGGGGGTGTTAAGACCCAGTACTTC; CDR3aa: CAVMRGGVKTQYF
j_gene: TRBJ2-1; v_gene: TRBV5-1; d_gene: .; abundance: .; CDR3nt: TGCGCCAGCACGTCCCCTCGAGGGTCTGACAATGAGCAGTTCTTC; CDR3aa: CASTSPRGSDNEQFF
j_gene: TRBJ1-4; v_gene: TRBV4-2; d_gene: .; abundance: .; CDR3nt: TGTGCCAGCAGCCAAGTCCCGGGTCTGGTTGAAAAACTGTTTTTT; CDR3aa: CASSQVPGLVEKLFF
j_gene: TRBJ1-2; v_gene: TRBV6-4; d_gene: TRBD1; abundance: .; CDR3nt: TGTGCCAGCAGCGTTAGGACAGGGGGCGGAAATGGCTACACCTTC; CDR3aa: CASSVRTGGGNGYTF
j_gene: TRBJ2-5; v_gene: TRBV5-6; d_gene: .; abundance: .; CDR3nt: TGTGCCAGCAGCCCGACAGGTTGGTCAAGAGAGACCCAGTACTTC; CDR3aa: CASSPTGWSRETQYF
j_gene: TRBJ2-3; v_gene: TRBV10-3; d_gene: .; abundance: .; CDR3nt: TGTGCCATCAGTGAGTCGTTCTCGCGACAGGAAAGCACAGATATGCAGTATTTT; CDR3aa: CAISESFSRQESTDMQYF
j_gene: TRBJ2-2; v_gene: TRBV30; d_gene: TRBD2; abundance: .; CDR3nt: TGTGCCTGGAGTGTCGGCCTAGCGGACACCGGGGAGCTGTTTTTT; CDR3aa: CAWSVGLADTGELFF
j_gene: TRBJ2-6; v_gene: TRBV7-9; d_gene: TRBD1; abundance: few; CDR3nt: TGTGCCAGCAGCATACCGGGACAGGGAGCTCCTGGGGCCAACGTCCTGACTTTC; CDR3aa: CASSIPGQGAPGANVLTF
j_gene: TRBJ2-7; v_gene: TRBV19; d_gene: .; abundance: .; CDR3nt: TGTGCCAGTAGTATAGGGACAGCCTACGAGCAGTACTTC; CDR3aa: CASSIGTAYEQYF
j_gene: TRBJ1-2; v_gene: TRBV5-1; d_gene: .; abundance: .; CDR3nt: TGCGCCAGCAGCCCCTCGTTCCAGAACTATGGCTACACCTTC; CDR3aa: CASSPSFQNYGYTF
j_gene: TRBJ2-7; v_gene: TRBV14; d_gene: TRBD1; abundance: few; CDR3nt: TGTGCCAGCAGCCCTCTAAACGGGGGACAGGGATACGAGCAGTACTTC; CDR3aa: CASSPLNGGQGYEQYF
j_gene: TRBJ2-3; v_gene: TRBV30; d_gene: .; abundance: .; CDR3nt: TGTGCCTGGAGTGTATTGCCCCTAGACACAGATACGCAGTATTTT; CDR3aa: CAWSVLPLDTDTQYF
j_gene: TRBJ1-2; v_gene: TRBV29-1; d_gene: TRBD1; abundance: .; CDR3nt: TGCAGCGCGAGGGACAGCACTAACTATGGCTACACCTTC; CDR3aa: CSARDSTNYGYTF
j_gene: TRBJ2-7; v_gene: TRBV5-4; d_gene: .; abundance: once; CDR3nt: TGTGCCAGCAGCCCCGGCCCTAGGAAGGAGCAGTACTTC; CDR3aa: CASSPGPRKEQYF
j_gene: TRBJ2-5; v_gene: TRBV15; d_gene: TRBD1; abundance: .; CDR3nt: TGTGCCACCAGCAGGCCCAGGGGGACAGGGGACCAAGAGACCCAGTACTTC; CDR3aa: CATSRPRGTGDQETQYF
j_gene: TRBJ2-3; v_gene: TRBV19; d_gene: TRBD2; abundance: once; CDR3nt: TGTGCCAGTAGTATCCAGGCGGGGGGTTATACGCAGTATTTT; CDR3aa: CASSIQAGGYTQYF
j_gene: TRBJ2-2; v_gene: TRBV6-5; d_gene: TRBD2; abundance: .; CDR3nt: TGTGCCATCTCCCGGGAGGTCCCCGGGGAGCTGTTTTTT; CDR3aa: CAISREVPGELFF
j_gene: TRBJ1-6; v_gene: TRBV30; d_gene: .; abundance: .; CDR3nt: TGTGCCTGGAGATCCTGGACAAGCCGAACCCTCCACTTT; CDR3aa: CAWRSWTSRTLHF
j_gene: TRBJ1-6; v_gene: TRBV19; d_gene: TRBD1; abundance: .; CDR3nt: TGTGCCAGTAGTACCCAAGGGGGCGATTCACCCCTCCACTTT; CDR3aa: CASSTQGGDSPLHF
j_gene: TRBJ1-2; v_gene: TRBV30; d_gene: .; abundance: few; CDR3nt: TGTGCCTGGAGTGTAGGACAGAACTATGGCTACACCTTC; CDR3aa: CAWSVGQNYGYTF
j_gene: TRBJ2-1; v_gene: TRBV5-6; d_gene: .; abundance: .; CDR3nt: TGTGCCAGCAGGAAACAGGGAGAGAGGCAGTTCTTC; CDR3aa: CASRKQGERQFF
j_gene: TRBJ2-1; v_gene: TRBV7-9; d_gene: .; abundance: .; CDR3nt: TGTGCCAGCAGCTTAGCCAGCAATGAGCAGTTCTTC; CDR3aa: CASSLASNEQFF
j_gene: TRBJ1-2; v_gene: TRBV9; d_gene: .; abundance: .; CDR3nt: TGTGCCAGCAGCACACAGATCACCTATGGCTACACCTTC; CDR3aa: CASSTQITYGYTF
j_gene: TRBJ2-7; v_gene: TRBV30; d_gene: .; abundance: .; CDR3nt: TGTGCCTGGAGGCCAGGGAACTCCTACGAGCAGTACTTC; CDR3aa: CAWRPGNSYEQYF
j_gene: TRBJ1-2; v_gene: TRBV28; d_gene: .; abundance: .; CDR3nt: TGTGCCAGCAGTTTATCGGGCTATGGCTACACCTTC; CDR3aa: CASSLSGYGYTF
j_gene: TRBJ1-4; v_gene: TRBV2; d_gene: .; abundance: few; CDR3nt: TGTGCCAGCAGAGGAGGGGAAAAACTGTTTTTT; CDR3aa: CASRGGEKLFF